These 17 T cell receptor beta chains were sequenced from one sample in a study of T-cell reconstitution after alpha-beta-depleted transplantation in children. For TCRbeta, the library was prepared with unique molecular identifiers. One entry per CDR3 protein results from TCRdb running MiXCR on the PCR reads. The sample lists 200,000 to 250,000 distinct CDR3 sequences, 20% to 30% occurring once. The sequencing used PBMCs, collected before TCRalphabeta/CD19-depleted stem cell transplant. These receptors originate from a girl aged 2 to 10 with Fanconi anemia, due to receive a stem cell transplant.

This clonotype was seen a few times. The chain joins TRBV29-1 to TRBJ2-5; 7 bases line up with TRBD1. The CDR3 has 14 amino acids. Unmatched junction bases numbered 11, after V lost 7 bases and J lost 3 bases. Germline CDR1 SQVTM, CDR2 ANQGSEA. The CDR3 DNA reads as TGCAGCGCCATTGACAGGGAAAGAGAAGAGACCCAGTACTTC. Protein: CSAIDREREETQYF. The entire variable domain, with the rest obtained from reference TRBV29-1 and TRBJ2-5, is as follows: SAVISQKPSRDICQRGTSLTIQCQVDSQVTMMFWYRQQPGQSLTLIATANQGSEATYESGFVIDKFPISRPNLTFSTLTVSNMSPEDSSIYLCSAIDREREETQYFGPGTRLLVL.

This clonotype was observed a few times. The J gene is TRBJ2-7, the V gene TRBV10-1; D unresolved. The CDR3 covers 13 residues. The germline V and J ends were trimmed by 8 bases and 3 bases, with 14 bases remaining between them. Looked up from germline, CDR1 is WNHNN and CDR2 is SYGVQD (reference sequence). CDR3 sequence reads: CASGMINDYEQYF. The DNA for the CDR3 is TGCGCCAGCGGTATGATTAACGACTACGAGCAGTACTTC.

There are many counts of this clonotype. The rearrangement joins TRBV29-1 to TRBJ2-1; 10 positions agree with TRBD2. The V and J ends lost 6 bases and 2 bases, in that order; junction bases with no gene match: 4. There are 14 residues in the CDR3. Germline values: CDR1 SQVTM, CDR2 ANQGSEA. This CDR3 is CSVKAGGTYNEQFF. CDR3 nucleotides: TGCAGCGTGAAAGCGGGAGGGACCTACAATGAGCAGTTCTTC.

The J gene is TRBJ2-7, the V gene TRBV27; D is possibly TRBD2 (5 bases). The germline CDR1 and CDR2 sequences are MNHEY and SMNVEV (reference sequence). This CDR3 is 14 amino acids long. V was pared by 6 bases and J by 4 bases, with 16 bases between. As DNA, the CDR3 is TGTGCCAGCAGCCCCGGGGTAGCGAGGTACGAGCAGTACTTC. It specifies CASSPGVARYEQYF.

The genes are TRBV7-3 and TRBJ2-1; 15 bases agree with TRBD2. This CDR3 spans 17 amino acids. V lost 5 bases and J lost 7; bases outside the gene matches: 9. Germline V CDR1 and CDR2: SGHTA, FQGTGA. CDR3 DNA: TGTGCCAGCAGCCCCACCGGACTAGCGGGGGGGCTGAATGAGCAGTTCTTC. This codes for CASSPTGLAGGLNEQFF. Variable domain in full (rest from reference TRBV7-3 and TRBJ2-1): GAGVSQTPSNKVTEKGKYVELRCDPISGHTALYWYRQSLGQGPEFLIYFQGTGAADDSGLPNDRFFAVRPEGSVSTLKIQRTERGDSAVYLCASSPTGLAGGLNEQFFGPGTRLTVL.

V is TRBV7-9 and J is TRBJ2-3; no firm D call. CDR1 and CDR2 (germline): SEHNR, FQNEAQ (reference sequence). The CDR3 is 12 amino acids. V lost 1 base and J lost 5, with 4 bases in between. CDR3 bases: TGTGCCAGCAGCTTAGGTATAGATACGCAGTATTTT. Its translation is CASSLGIDTQYF.

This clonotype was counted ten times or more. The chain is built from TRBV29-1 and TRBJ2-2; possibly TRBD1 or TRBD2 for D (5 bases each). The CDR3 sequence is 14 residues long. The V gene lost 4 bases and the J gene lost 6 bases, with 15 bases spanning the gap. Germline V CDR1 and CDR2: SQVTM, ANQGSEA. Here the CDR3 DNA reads TGCAGCGTTGTAGTGGGGACCCACGCCGGGGAGCTGTTTTTT. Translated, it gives CSVVVGTHAGELFF.

As DNA, the CDR3 is TGTGCCAGCAGCCACGCAGGCGGGAGCTCCTACGAGCAGTACTTC. This gives the protein CASSHAGGSSYEQYF. The genes are TRBV7-9 and TRBJ2-7; TRBD2 matches at 7 bases. This CDR3 contains 15 residues. Germline trimming cut 5 bases from V and 0 bases from J; bases unmatched to any gene: 7. Germline-derived CDR1 and CDR2 are SEHNR and FQNEAQ (reference sequence).

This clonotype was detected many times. CDR3 sequence (DNA): TGTGCCAGCAGCCTCCCCTTAGCGGGGGGTTTCACAGATACGCAGTATTTT. Its protein product is CASSLPLAGGFTDTQYF. V and J are TRBV28 and TRBJ2-3; 10 bases agree with TRBD2. The CDR3 contains 17 residues. Germline CDR1 MDHEN, CDR2 SYDVKM. After removal of 6 bases from V and 2 bases from J, the junction contained 11 bases not matched to a gene. The entire variable domain, with the rest obtained from reference TRBV28 and TRBJ2-3, is as follows: DVKVTQSSRYLVKRTGEKVFLECVQDMDHENMFWYRQDPGLGLRLIYFSYDVKMKEKGDIPEGYSVSREKKERFSLILESASTNQTSMYLCASSLPLAGGFTDTQYFGPGTRLTVL.

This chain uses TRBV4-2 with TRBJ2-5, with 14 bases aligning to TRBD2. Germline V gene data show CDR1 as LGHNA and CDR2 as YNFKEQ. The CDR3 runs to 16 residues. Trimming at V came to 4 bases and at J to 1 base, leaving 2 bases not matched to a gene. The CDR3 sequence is CASSRGTSGSQETQYF. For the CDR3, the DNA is TGTGCCAGCAGCCGCGGGACTAGCGGGAGCCAAGAGACCCAGTACTTC.

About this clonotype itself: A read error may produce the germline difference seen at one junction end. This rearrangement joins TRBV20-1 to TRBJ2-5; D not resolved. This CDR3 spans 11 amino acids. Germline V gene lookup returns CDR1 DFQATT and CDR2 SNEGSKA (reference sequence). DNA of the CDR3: TGCAGTGCTAGTCCATTGGCCACACCTTCCTTC. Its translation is CSASPLATPSF.

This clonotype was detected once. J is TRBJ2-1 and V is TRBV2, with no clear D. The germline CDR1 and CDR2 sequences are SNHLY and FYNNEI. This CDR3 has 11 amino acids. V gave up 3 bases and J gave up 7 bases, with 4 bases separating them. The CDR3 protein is CASSEWNEQFF. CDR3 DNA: TGTGCCAGCAGTGAGTGGAATGAGCAGTTCTTC.

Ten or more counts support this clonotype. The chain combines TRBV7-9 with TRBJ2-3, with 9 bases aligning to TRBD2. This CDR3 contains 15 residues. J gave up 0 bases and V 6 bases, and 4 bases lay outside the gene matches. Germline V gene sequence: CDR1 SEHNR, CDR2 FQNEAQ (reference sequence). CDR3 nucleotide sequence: TGTGCCAGCAGATTTAGCGGGAGTAGCACAGATACGCAGTATTTT. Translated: CASRFSGSSTDTQYF.

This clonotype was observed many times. As DNA, the CDR3 is TGTGCCAGCAGTTTACTTCGGCTTGCTGATCCAATAAATGAGCAGTTCTTC. Translating gives CASSLLRLADPINEQFF. The V gene is TRBV28, the J gene TRBJ2-1; no reliable D call. This CDR3 region has 17 residues. CDR1 and CDR2 (germline): MDHEN, SYDVKM. V dropped 2 bases and J dropped 7 bases, with 21 bases sitting between them.

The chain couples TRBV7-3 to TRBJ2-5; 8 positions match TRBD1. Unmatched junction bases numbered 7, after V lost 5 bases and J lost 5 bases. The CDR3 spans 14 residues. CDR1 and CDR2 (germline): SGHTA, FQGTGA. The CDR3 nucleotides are TGTGCCAGCAGCCCCACAGGGGGGAGGGAGACCCAGTACTTC. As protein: CASSPTGGRETQYF.

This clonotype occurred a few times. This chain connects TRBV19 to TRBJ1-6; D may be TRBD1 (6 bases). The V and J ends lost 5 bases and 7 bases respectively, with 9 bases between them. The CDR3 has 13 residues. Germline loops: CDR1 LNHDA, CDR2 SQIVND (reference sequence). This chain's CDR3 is CASSQQGNSPLHF. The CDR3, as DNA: TGTGCCAGTAGTCAACAGGGAAATTCACCCCTCCACTTT.

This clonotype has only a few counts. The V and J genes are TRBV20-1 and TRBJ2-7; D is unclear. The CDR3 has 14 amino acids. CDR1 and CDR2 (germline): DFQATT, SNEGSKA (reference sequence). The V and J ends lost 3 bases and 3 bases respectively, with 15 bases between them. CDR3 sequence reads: CSASSSTQVYEQYF. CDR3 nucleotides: TGCAGTGCTAGTAGTTCGACACAAGTCTACGAGCAGTACTTC.